One and the same sample provided the 9 T cell receptor beta chains below, sequenced in a study of vaccination and CD4 T cells after COVID-19. Oncomine TCR Beta short-read sequencing was applied to DNA from cultured CD4+ T cells. TCRdb reprocessed the PCR reads via MiXCR and lists one record per CDR3 protein. The data contain about 4,000 distinct CDR3 sequences, about 40% of them singletons. For these TCRs, the target antigens are not known. Treatment: roughly ten-day PBMC culture with coronavirus spike peptide pools or control peptides (ViraFEST assay). The specimen was CD4+ T cells from blood, cultured in vitro. The source is a human donor who had recovered from COVID-19.

This clonotype turned up a few times. This chain joins TRBV6-2 or TRBV6-3 and TRBJ2-3; D gene uncertain. The CDR3 totals 13 residues. Germline V lookup: CDR1 MNHEY, CDR2 SVGEGT. Trimming pared 2 bases from V and 2 bases from J, leaving 5 bases between. Written as DNA, the CDR3 is TGTGCCAGCAGTTACAGGCCCACAGATACGCAGTATTTT. It codes for CASSYRPTDTQYF.

A few counts support this clonotype. The V and J genes are TRBV24-1 and TRBJ2-1; 15 nucleotides line up with TRBD2. The germline V gene has CDR1 KGHDR and CDR2 SFDVKD. The CDR3 is made up of 16 amino acids. V lost 4 bases to trimming and J lost 6 bases; unmatched junction nucleotides: 3. CDR3 nucleotides: TGTGCCACCAGTGACTGGACTAGCGGGAGGGGCAATGAGCAGTTCTTC. This gives the protein CATSDWTSGRGNEQFF.

This clonotype was counted between two and nine times. This chain connects TRBV19 to TRBJ1-2; D is unclear. Trimming took off 3 bases at V and 0 bases at J, with 8 bases between the two ends. There are 14 residues in the CDR3. Germline-derived CDR1 and CDR2 are LNHDA and SQIVND (reference sequence). The CDR3 coding sequence is TGTGCCAGTAGTATCGGGTGGGCTAACTATGGCTACACCTTC. The encoded protein is CASSIGWANYGYTF.

The chain is built from TRBV11-2 and TRBJ2-3; TRBD1 matches at 10 bases. The CDR3 sequence is 15 residues long. With 4 bases clipped from V and 6 bases from J, the junction kept 7 bases outside the gene matches. The V gene's germline CDR1 is SGHAT and CDR2 FQNNGV. For the CDR3, the DNA is TGTGCCAGCAGCTCGGGGACAGGGGTGGGGGATACGCAGTATTTT. This encodes CASSSGTGVGDTQYF.

The CDR3 sequence is CASSETGMGGYTF. CDR3 nucleotide sequence: TGTGCCAGCAGTGAGACAGGGATGGGTGGCTACACCTTC. V usage is TRBV28 and J usage is TRBJ1-2, with 7 bases fitting TRBD1. CDR1 is MDHEN and CDR2 is SYDVKM in the germline V gene. Unmatched junction bases numbered 7, after V lost 5 bases and J lost 7 bases. The CDR3 is 13 residues long.

In this sample, this clonotype turned up a few times. This rearrangement joins TRBV7-6 to TRBJ2-1; 7 nucleotides align to TRBD2. The last part of the DNA fits TRBJ2-7 better; the J call may be wrong. This CDR3 has 14 amino acids. Per the germline V gene, CDR1 is SGHVS and CDR2 is FNYEAQ. Here the CDR3 reads CASSPPGGRVEQYF. As DNA, the CDR3 is TGTGCCAGCAGCCCGCCGGGAGGTAGGGTCGAGCAGTACTTC.

The chain has TRBV14 and TRBJ1-6; D remains ambiguous. The CDR3 extends over 14 amino acids. V lost 1 base and J 4 bases, leaving 5 bases between the germline ends. The germline V gene encodes CDR1 SGHDN and CDR2 FVKESK. The CDR3 region is CASSQGRYNSPLHF. The DNA of the CDR3 is TGTGCCAGCAGCCAAGGGCGGTATAATTCACCCCTCCACTTT.

This clonotype was counted a single time. In DNA, the CDR3 is TGCAGTGCAGCCAGGGGCCCCTATAATTCACCCCTCCACTTT. Its protein is CSAARGPYNSPLHF. This chain joins TRBV20-1 and TRBJ1-6; D perhaps matches TRBD1 (6 bases). Per the germline V gene, CDR1 is DFQATT and CDR2 is SNEGSKA (reference sequence). The germline V and J ends were trimmed by 6 bases and 2 bases, with 11 bases remaining between them. This CDR3 comprises 14 residues.

The rearrangement links TRBV3-1 to TRBJ2-7, with D possibly called TRBD1 or TRBD2 (5 bases each). The germline CDR1 and CDR2 sequences are LGHDT and YNNKEL (reference sequence). Trimming stripped 3 bases from V and 9 bases from J, with 9 bases between. The CDR3 has 11 amino acids. CDR3 nucleotide sequence: TGTGCCAGCAGCCAGGTGGGACCGCAGTACTTC. It codes for CASSQVGPQYF.